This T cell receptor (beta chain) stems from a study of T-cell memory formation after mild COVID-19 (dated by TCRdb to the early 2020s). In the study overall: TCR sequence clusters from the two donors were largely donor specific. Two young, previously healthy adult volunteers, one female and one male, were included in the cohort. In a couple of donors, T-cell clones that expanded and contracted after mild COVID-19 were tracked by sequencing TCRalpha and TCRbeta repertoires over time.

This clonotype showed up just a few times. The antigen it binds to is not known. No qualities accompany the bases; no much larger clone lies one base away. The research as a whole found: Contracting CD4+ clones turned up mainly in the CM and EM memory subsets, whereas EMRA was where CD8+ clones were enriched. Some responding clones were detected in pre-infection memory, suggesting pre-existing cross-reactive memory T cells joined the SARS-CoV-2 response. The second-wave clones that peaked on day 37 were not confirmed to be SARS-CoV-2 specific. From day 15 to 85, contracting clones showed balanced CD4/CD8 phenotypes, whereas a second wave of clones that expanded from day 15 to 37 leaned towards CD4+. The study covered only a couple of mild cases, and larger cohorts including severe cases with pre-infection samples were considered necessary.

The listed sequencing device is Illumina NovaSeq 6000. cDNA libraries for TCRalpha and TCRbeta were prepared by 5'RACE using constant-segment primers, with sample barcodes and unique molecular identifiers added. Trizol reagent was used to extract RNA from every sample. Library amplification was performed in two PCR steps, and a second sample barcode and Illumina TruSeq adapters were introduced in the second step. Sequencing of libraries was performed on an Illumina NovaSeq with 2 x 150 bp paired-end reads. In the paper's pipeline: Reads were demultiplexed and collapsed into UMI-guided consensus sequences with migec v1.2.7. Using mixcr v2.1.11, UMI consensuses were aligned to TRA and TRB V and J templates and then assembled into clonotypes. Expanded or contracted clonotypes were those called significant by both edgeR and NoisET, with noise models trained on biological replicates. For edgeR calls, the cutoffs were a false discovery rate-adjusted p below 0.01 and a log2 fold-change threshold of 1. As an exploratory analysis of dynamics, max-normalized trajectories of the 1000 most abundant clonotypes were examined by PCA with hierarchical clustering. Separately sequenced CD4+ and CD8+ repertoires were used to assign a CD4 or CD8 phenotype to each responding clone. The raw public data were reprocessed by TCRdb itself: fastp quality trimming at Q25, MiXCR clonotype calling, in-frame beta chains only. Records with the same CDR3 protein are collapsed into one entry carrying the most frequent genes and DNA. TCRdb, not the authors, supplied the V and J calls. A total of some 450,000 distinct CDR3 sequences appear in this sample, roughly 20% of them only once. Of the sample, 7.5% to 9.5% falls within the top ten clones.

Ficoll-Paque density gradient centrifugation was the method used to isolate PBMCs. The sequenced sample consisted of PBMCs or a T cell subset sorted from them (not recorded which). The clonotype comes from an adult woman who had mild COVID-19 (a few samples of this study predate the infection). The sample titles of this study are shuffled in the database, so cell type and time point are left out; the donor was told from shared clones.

The nucleotide sequence is given as TGTGCCAGCAGCTCTCCGGGACAGATCTACAATGAGCAGTTCTTC. Its protein is CASSSPGQIYNEQFF. The chain is encoded by TRBV7-9 joined to TRBJ2-1; TRBD1 agrees with 7 junctional bases. V is pruned by 4 bases and J by 3 bases, leaving 6 bases of the junction without a gene match. The CDR3 has 15 amino acids, counting the end cysteine and phenylalanine. Of the read, only the CDR3 DNA is kept; its 45 bases are in frame from base 1. Reading the germline V gene (reference sequence) gives CDR1 SEHNR and CDR2 FQNEAQ. The full variable domain, with segments outside the CDR3 supplied by the reference TRBV7-9 and TRBJ2-1 proteins, appears as DTGVSQNPRHKITKRGQNVTFRCDPISEHNRLYWYRQTLGQGPEFLTYFQNEAQLEKSRLLSDRFSAERPKGSFSTLEIQRTEQGDSAMYLCASSSPGQIYNEQFFGPGTRLTVL.